This is a list of T cell receptor beta chains from one sample in a study of T cell responses to AZD1222 COVID-19 vaccine. Profiling relied on immunoSEQ multiplex PCR, and the TCRdb table lists in-frame clones only, not all of them. The sample lists some 110,000 clones, around nine tenths occurring once. Sequences were derived from peripheral blood, sampled 28 days after the second AZD1222 dose. These receptors were taken from an adult who received the AZD1222 COVID-19 vaccine. Each CDR3 is given with its conserved first and last residue. D genes are given only for firm matches. Clone size is shown for a subset of rows, as once, few, many or a class of expanded clone.

abundance,v_gene,j_gene,d_gene,CDR3aa,CDR3nt
once,TRBV2,TRBJ2-7,-,CASYRGGYEQYF,TGTGCCAGCTACAGGGGGGGCTACGAGCAGTACTTC
-,TRBV30,TRBJ2-7,TRBD1,CAWSARAQTGGAYEQYF,TGTGCCTGGAGTGCCCGCGCCCAGACAGGGGGGGCCTACGAGCAGTACTTC
-,TRBV18,TRBJ2-6,-,CASSPVSGANVLTF,TGTGCCAGCTCACCAGTTTCTGGGGCCAACGTCCTGACTTTC
many,TRBV27,TRBJ1-1,-,CASSLFQGNTEAFF,TGTGCCAGCAGTTTATTTCAGGGGAACACTGAAGCTTTCTTT
once,TRBV30,TRBJ1-2,-,CAWSVEVLKGYTF,TGTGCCTGGAGTGTAGAGGTCCTAAAGGGCTACACCTTC
-,TRBV12-1,TRBJ1-4,-,CASSTRTGRGEKLFF,TGTGCCAGCAGCACAAGGACAGGGAGGGGGGAAAAACTGTTTTTT
once,TRBV5-1,TRBJ2-7,-,CASSYTRAYEQYF,TGCGCCAGCAGCTATACACGAGCCTACGAGCAGTACTTC
-,TRBV7-2,TRBJ1-2,-,CASTYQTGLYGYTF,TGTGCCAGCACCTATCAGACAGGACTCTATGGCTACACCTTC
-,TRBV19,TRBJ1-1,-,CASGKQHKMNTEAFF,TGTGCCAGCGGAAAACAGCACAAAATGAACACTGAAGCTTTCTTT
-,TRBV19,TRBJ1-3,-,CASSATGSSDTIYF,TGTGCCAGTAGTGCCACAGGGAGTTCGGACACCATATATTTT
-,TRBV5-6,TRBJ2-7,-,CASSLVGLTGYEQYF,TGTGCCAGCAGCTTGGTCGGGTTGACAGGCTACGAGCAGTACTTC
-,TRBV12-3/TRBV12-4,TRBJ2-1,-,CASSLEWNEQFF,TGTGCCAGCAGTCTCGAGTGGAATGAGCAGTTCTTC
-,TRBV28,TRBJ2-7,TRBD1,CASSPRQGKAYEQYF,TGTGCCAGCAGCCCTCGACAGGGTAAGGCCTACGAGCAGTACTTC
-,TRBV7-9,TRBJ2-5,-,CASSPPTSGTLQETQYF,TGTGCCAGCAGCCCCCCGACTTCGGGGACCCTCCAAGAGACCCAGTACTTC
-,TRBV24-1,TRBJ2-7,-,CATSDRKPGGSYEQYF,TGTGCCACCAGTGATCGGAAGCCGGGCGGATCCTACGAGCAGTACTTC
-,TRBV18,TRBJ2-7,TRBD2,CASSPIAGASYEQYF,TGTGCCAGCTCACCAATTGCGGGAGCTAGCTACGAGCAGTACTTC
-,TRBV5-5,TRBJ2-5,-,CASSLASLQETQYF,TGTGCCAGCAGCTTGGCTTCTCTACAAGAGACCCAGTACTTC
-,TRBV5-5,TRBJ1-2,TRBD1,CASSLERQGGRYGYTF,TGTGCCAGCAGCTTGGAGCGGCAGGGGGGTCGTTATGGCTACACCTTC
-,TRBV7-6,TRBJ1-2,-,CASSLADNRVFYGYTF,TGTGCCAGCAGCTTAGCTGACAATCGGGTCTTCTATGGCTACACCTTC
many,TRBV19,TRBJ1-3,-,CASASGNTIYF,TGTGCCAGTGCCTCGGGAAACACCATATATTTT
-,TRBV28,TRBJ1-2,TRBD1,CASSLNGQGNYGYTF,TGTGCCAGCAGTTTAAACGGACAGGGCAACTATGGCTACACCTTC
-,TRBV6-5,TRBJ2-1,TRBD1,CASTYSDRGYNEQFF,TGTGCCAGCACTTACAGCGACAGGGGCTACAATGAGCAGTTCTTC
once,TRBV27,TRBJ1-4,-,CASSLGSEKGRTNEKLFF,TGTGCCAGCAGTTTAGGGTCTGAGAAGGGTAGAACTAATGAAAAACTGTTTTTT
-,TRBV2,TRBJ2-1,TRBD2,CASSIAGGTYNEQFF,TGTGCCAGCAGTATTGCGGGGGGCACCTACAATGAGCAGTTCTTC
-,TRBV7-3,TRBJ2-2,TRBD2,CASSSSGLARSTGELFF,TGTGCCAGCAGCTCTAGCGGACTAGCGAGGAGCACCGGGGAGCTGTTTTTT
-,TRBV25-1,TRBJ2-1,-,CASSDQTGAVINEQFF,TGTGCCAGCAGTGACCAGACGGGAGCGGTCATAAATGAGCAGTTCTTC
-,TRBV9,TRBJ1-1,-,CASSVVGGFGTEAFF,TGTGCCAGCAGCGTAGTTGGTGGGTTCGGGACTGAAGCTTTCTTT
-,TRBV7-9,TRBJ1-4,TRBD1,CASSSPGTGGEKLFF,TGTGCCAGCAGCTCCCCCGGGACAGGCGGTGAAAAACTGTTTTTT
-,TRBV7-2,TRBJ1-5,-,CASSLDPDQPQHF,TGTGCCAGCAGCTTAGACCCCGATCAGCCCCAGCATTTT
-,TRBV4-2,TRBJ2-3,-,CASSHQGNGGRTDTQYF,TGTGCCAGCAGCCATCAGGGGAATGGGGGCCGAACAGATACGCAGTATTTT
-,TRBV5-4,TRBJ2-7,TRBD2,CASSLEAGTSYEQYF,TGTGCCAGCAGCTTGGAAGCGGGAACTTCCTACGAGCAGTACTTC
-,TRBV6-1,TRBJ1-3,-,CASREQSQVGPSNTIYF,TGTGCCAGCAGGGAACAGTCTCAGGTGGGCCCTTCAAACACCATATATTTT
-,TRBV14,TRBJ2-5,-,CASSHLTGGLNGETQYF,TGTGCCAGCAGCCACCTGACAGGCGGGCTGAACGGGGAGACCCAGTACTTC
-,TRBV7-8,TRBJ2-3,TRBD2,CASSLRTSGRGDTQYF,TGTGCCAGCAGCCTCCGGACTAGCGGGAGGGGAGATACGCAGTATTTT
-,TRBV28,TRBJ1-5,TRBD1,CASSFPQGATGWSDYSNQPQHF,TGTGCCAGCAGTTTCCCGCAGGGGGCGACGGGGTGGTCGGACTATAGCAATCAGCCCCAGCATTTT
-,TRBV19,TRBJ1-2,TRBD1,CASSRALTGRNYGYTF,TGTGCCAGTAGTCGAGCTTTGACAGGGAGGAACTATGGCTACACCTTC
few,TRBV4-3,TRBJ2-3,TRBD2,CASSKALRLAGTDTQYF,TGCGCCAGCAGCAAGGCCCTAAGACTAGCGGGCACAGATACGCAGTATTTT
-,TRBV7-8,TRBJ2-5,TRBD2,CASSSTSGMETQYF,TGTGCCAGCAGCTCGACTAGCGGGATGGAGACCCAGTACTTC
-,TRBV7-2,TRBJ1-5,-,CASNPVPNRQPQHF,TGTGCCAGCAATCCGGTCCCAAACCGCCAGCCCCAGCATTTT
-,TRBV3-1/TRBV3-2,TRBJ1-5,-,CASSQDLTGQPQHF,TGTGCCAGCAGCCAAGATCTAACGGGACAGCCCCAGCATTTT
-,TRBV19,TRBJ1-4,TRBD1,CASSIRTGSEKLFF,TGTGCCAGTAGTATCAGGACAGGGAGTGAAAAACTGTTTTTT
-,TRBV7-9,TRBJ2-5,-,CASSFGQHQETQYF,TGTGCCAGCAGCTTCGGGCAGCACCAAGAGACCCAGTACTTC
-,TRBV7-2,TRBJ2-6,-,CASSSLGSGANVLTF,TGTGCCAGCAGCTCCCTCGGATCTGGGGCCAACGTCCTGACTTTC
few,TRBV4-1,TRBJ1-5,-,CASSQDPRQPQHF,TGCGCCAGCAGCCAAGATCCTCGGCAGCCCCAGCATTTT
-,TRBV20-1,TRBJ1-4,-,CSAREKLFF,TGCAGTGCTAGAGAAAAACTGTTTTTT
-,TRBV5-8,TRBJ2-1,TRBD2,CASSSDWREGKWYNEQFF,TGTGCCAGCAGCTCTGACTGGCGGGAGGGCAAGTGGTACAATGAGCAGTTCTTC
-,TRBV7-9,TRBJ2-7,TRBD1,CASSLEDRGYEQYF,TGTGCCAGCAGCTTAGAGGACAGGGGTTACGAGCAGTACTTC
-,TRBV7-3,TRBJ1-2,TRBD1,CASSSYRGQGGYTF,TGTGCCAGCAGCTCTTACAGGGGGCAGGGTGGCTACACCTTC
-,TRBV6-5,TRBJ1-5,TRBD1,CASRGQVTQPQHF,TGTGCCAGCAGGGGACAGGTGACTCAGCCCCAGCATTTT